The 14 T cell receptor beta chains below were found in one sample sequenced in a study of cytomegalovirus exposure and HLA in healthy donors. Primers included in the PCR were 60 Vbeta and 13 Jbeta primers. The protocol was immunoSEQ multiplex PCR, while the TCRdb copy is restricted to in-frame clones and leaves out a portion. The table includes over 120,000 clones, around 74% detected once. Sequenced material: PBMCs. These receptor sequences come from a man aged 18 to 30 in good health and CMV-seropositive.

In this sample, this clone turned up once. The chain couples TRBV29-1 to TRBJ2-1; D perhaps matches TRBD2 (5 bases). The V and J ends lost 7 bases and 3 bases respectively, with 7 bases between them. The CDR3 covers 11 residues. Looked up from germline, CDR1 is SQVTM and CDR2 is ANQGSEA. The CDR3 sequence: CSGADYNEQFF. CDR3 nucleotide sequence: TGCAGCGGAGCGGACTACAATGAGCAGTTCTTC.

The table lists this clone with a count of one. The chain carries TRBV19 and TRBJ2-3; 11 nucleotides line up with TRBD2. Trimming took 3 bases from V and 2 from J; bases not matched to a gene: 4. Germline CDR1 is LNHDA and CDR2 is SQIVND (reference sequence). The CDR3 spans 16 residues. The CDR3 here is CASSMLAGGLTDTQYF. The CDR3 region has the DNA TGTGCCAGTAGTATGCTAGCGGGGGGTCTCACAGATACGCAGTATTTT. Supplemented by reference TRBV19 and TRBJ2-3, the full variable domain reads DGGITQSPKYLFRKEGQNVTLSCEQNLNHDAMYWYRQDPGQGLRLIYYSQIVNDFQKGDIAEGYSVSREKKESFPLTVTSAQKNPTAFYLCASSMLAGGLTDTQYFGPGTRLTVL.

The genes are TRBV7-2 and TRBJ2-3; perhaps TRBD2 as D (6 bases). CDR1 and CDR2 from the germline V gene are SGHTA and FQGNSA. The CDR3 totals 16 residues. The V gene lost 5 bases and the J gene lost 3 bases, with 18 bases spanning the gap. Here the CDR3 reads CASSLYGAGLTDTQYF. In DNA, the CDR3 is TGTGCCAGCAGCCTCTACGGAGCGGGCTTAACAGATACGCAGTATTTT.

CDR3 loop: CASSSRLAAKNIQYF. The CDR3 DNA follows: TGCGCCAGCAGCTCCCGACTAGCAGCCAAAAACATTCAGTACTTC. This chain links TRBV5-1 with TRBJ2-4; 7 positions agree with TRBD2. The ends lost 3 bases at V and 0 bases at J; junction bases unmatched: 3. The germline V gene has CDR1 SGHRS and CDR2 YFSETQ. The CDR3 spans 15 residues.

The rearrangement uses TRBV28 and TRBJ2-1; D unresolved. CDR1 is MDHEN, CDR2 SYDVKM, per germline. CDR3 length equals 12 residues. Between the trimmed V and J ends, which lost 3 bases and 9 bases, there was a span of 9 bases. The CDR3 nucleotides read TGTGCCAGCAGTTTCCTAGATATTGAGCAGTTCTTC. It translates to CASSFLDIEQFF.

V usage is TRBV5-6 and J usage is TRBJ2-7; D may be TRBD1 (6 bases). V lost 1 base, J lost 2 bases, and 10 bases lay in between. CDR3 length equals 14 residues. Germline values: CDR1 SGHDT, CDR2 YYEEEE. CDR3 sequence (DNA): TGTGCCAGCAGCTTGACAGGGATACCCTACGAGCAGTACTTC. Its protein is CASSLTGIPYEQYF.

The chain uses TRBV28 and TRBJ1-1; weak D call: TRBD1 (5 bases). This CDR3 contains 15 residues. Trimming cost V 6 bases and J 0 bases, with 14 bases left between them. Germline V gene lookup returns CDR1 MDHEN and CDR2 SYDVKM. CDR3 in amino acids: CASSQSRRVNTEAFF. The DNA for the CDR3 is TGTGCCAGCAGCCAATCCCGCAGGGTGAACACTGAAGCTTTCTTT.

This clone was recorded a few times. The CDR3, as DNA: TGTGCCAGCAGTTCGCCATGGACAGCCCAAAGCGTTGAGCAGTACTTC. Translated: CASSSPWTAQSVEQYF. The chain carries TRBV28 and TRBJ2-7; possibly TRBD1 for D (6 bases). V lost 4 bases and J 7 bases, leaving 23 bases between the germline ends. The CDR3 has 16 residues. The germline V gene has CDR1 MDHEN and CDR2 SYDVKM.

The J gene is TRBJ2-7, the V gene TRBV5-1; D is ambiguous. There are 13 residues in the CDR3. V dropped 1 base and J dropped 6 bases, with 11 bases sitting between them. CDR1 and CDR2 from the germline V gene are SGHRS and YFSETQ. The CDR3 bases are TGCGCCAGCAGCTTGTCTAGTAGAACCGAGCAGTACTTC. It is translated as CASSLSSRTEQYF. Full variable domain (remainder filled in from reference TRBV5-1 and TRBJ2-7): KAGVTQTPRYLIKTRGQQVTLSCSPISGHRSVSWYQQTPGQGLQFLFEYFSETQRNKGNFPGRFSGRQFSNSRSEMNVSTLELGDSALYLCASSLSSRTEQYFGPGTRLTVT.

The rearrangement joins TRBV15 to TRBJ1-4; D perhaps matches TRBD1 (5 bases). V was cut by 3 bases and J by 7 bases, with 18 bases left in between. There are 16 residues in the CDR3. Germline lookup yields CDR1 LNHNV and CDR2 YYDKDF (reference sequence). This CDR3 is CATSSRRETVVEKLFF. DNA of the CDR3: TGTGCCACCAGCAGCCGGAGAGAGACAGTAGTTGAAAAACTGTTTTTT.

The J gene is TRBJ2-5, the V gene TRBV10-1; D perhaps matches TRBD1 (5 bases). This CDR3 comprises 13 residues. Per germline, CDR1 WNHNN and CDR2 SYGVQD (reference sequence). Trimming shortened V by 4 bases and J by 1 base, and 7 bases separated the two germline ends. This CDR3 reads CASSADSQETQYF. The CDR3 DNA sequence: TGCGCCAGCAGTGCTGACAGCCAAGAGACCCAGTACTTC.

V gene TRBV20-1 combines with J gene TRBJ2-7; 7 nucleotides match TRBD1. CDR3 size: 11 residues. Germline CDR1 DFQATT, CDR2 SNEGSKA (reference sequence). The CDR3 loop is CTTDRAYEQYF. The CDR3 bases are TGCACCACTGACAGGGCGTACGAGCAGTACTTC.

This clone was detected once. The chain recombines TRBV11-3 with TRBJ2-7; no clear D gene. This CDR3 is 13 amino acids long. V was trimmed by 1 base and J by 2 bases, leaving 6 bases between them. Per germline, CDR1 SGHNT and CDR2 YENEEA. DNA of the CDR3: TGTGCCAGCAGCTTAGGGGCAACCTACGAGCAGTACTTC. Translated: CASSLGATYEQYF. Full variable domain (outside the CDR3, taken from reference TRBV11-3 and TRBJ2-7): EAGVVQSPRYKIIEKKQPVAFWCNPISGHNTLYWYLQNLGQGPELLIRYENEEAVDDSQLPKDRFSAERLKGVDSTLKIQPAELGDSAVYLCASSLGATYEQYFGPGTRLTVT.

The chain couples TRBV7-9 to TRBJ1-6, with TRBD1 matching 11 bases. Germline V gene lookup returns CDR1 SEHNR and CDR2 FQNEAQ (reference sequence). The ends lost 5 bases at V and 8 bases at J; junction bases unmatched: 8. The CDR3 contains 16 residues. In DNA, the CDR3 is TGTGCCAGCAGCCGAGGACAGGGGGCGAGCGATTCACCCCTCCACTTT. It yields the protein CASSRGQGASDSPLHF.